Shown below are 10 T cell receptor beta chains from a single sample sequenced in a study of OX40 agonist ivuxolimab in advanced cancers. Assay used: immunoSEQ multiplex PCR; TCRdb lists only in-frame clones, some missing. Seen here are 20,000 to 25,000 clones, around 87% observed once, and the top ten hold about 17%. The sample was CD4+ or CD8+ T cells sorted from blood, taken in a trial of the OX40 agonist ivuxolimab. These receptors came from an adult with an advanced solid tumor such as melanoma, head and neck, liver or kidney cancer.

V is TRBV4-2 and J is TRBJ1-2, with 12 bases lining up with TRBD1. In germline, CDR1 is LGHNA, CDR2 YNFKEQ. This CDR3 is built from 14 residues. V was pared by 7 bases and J by 8 bases, with 8 bases of the junction left unmatched. In nucleotides, the CDR3 is TGTGCCAGCAACTTGGGACAGGGGGCGCCGGGCTACACCTTC. Protein product: CASNLGQGAPGYTF.

This rearrangement joins TRBV9 to TRBJ2-1; the match to TRBD2 covers 8 bases. The CDR3 is 14 amino acids. The germline V gene encodes CDR1 SGDLS and CDR2 YYNGEE. J was trimmed by 8 bases and V by 5 bases; bases with no gene match: 9. This CDR3 reads CASSPSGGSYEQFF. CDR3 coding DNA: TGTGCCAGCAGTCCCAGCGGGGGTTCATATGAGCAGTTCTTC.

The chain has TRBV27 and TRBJ2-7; D is undetermined. The germline CDR1 and CDR2 sequences are MNHEY and SMNVEV (reference sequence). This CDR3 has 13 residues. V lost 8 bases and J lost 3, with 14 bases in between. CDR3 sequence: CASRAHDIYEQYF. CDR3 nucleotides: TGTGCCAGCCGAGCGCACGACATCTACGAGCAGTACTTC.

The chain couples TRBV2 to TRBJ2-7; D not certain. This CDR3 spans 14 amino acids. Trimming shortened V by 6 bases and J by 2 bases, and 14 bases separated the two germline ends. In germline, CDR1 is SNHLY, CDR2 FYNNEI. The CDR3 region is CASRGDARPYEQYF. In DNA form, the CDR3 reads TGTGCCAGCAGGGGCGATGCTAGACCCTACGAGCAGTACTTC.

This chain links TRBV5-1 with TRBJ2-2; D uncertain. Germline values: CDR1 SGHRS, CDR2 YFSETQ. There are 13 residues in the CDR3. V lost 2 bases to trimming and J lost 4 bases, with 6 bases between them. In nucleotides, the CDR3 is TGCGCCAGCAGCTTCGGGCCCACCGGGGAGCTGTTTTTT. This translates into CASSFGPTGELFF.

The V gene is TRBV25-1, the J gene TRBJ2-1; 15 nucleotides match TRBD2. The germline V gene has CDR1 MGHDK and CDR2 SYGVNS. Trimming removed 4 bases from V and 9 bases from J; junction bases left unmatched: 7. The CDR3 is 16 residues long. CDR3 sequence reads: CASSGGLAGGLGEQFF. CDR3 DNA sequence: TGTGCCAGCAGTGGTGGACTAGCGGGGGGGCTCGGTGAGCAGTTCTTC.

CDR3 sequence (DNA): TGTGCCAGCAGCGTAGATGGGGAACAAGAGACCCAGTACTTC. Translated, it gives CASSVDGEQETQYF. The rearrangement links TRBV9 to TRBJ2-5; D unresolved. V was pared by 0 bases and J by 2 bases, with 8 bases between. The CDR3 sequence is 14 residues long. Germline lookup yields CDR1 SGDLS and CDR2 YYNGEE.

This chain links TRBV6-5 with TRBJ1-4, with a tentative D call TRBD1 (6 bases). CDR1 MNHEY and CDR2 SVGAGI come from the germline V gene. Trimming stripped 2 bases from V and 10 bases from J, with 11 bases between. The length of the CDR3 is 13 residues. CDR3 bases: TGTGCCAGCAGTTACACCAAGGGGGGAAAACTGTTTTTT. Its translation: CASSYTKGGKLFF.

The chain links TRBV7-8 to TRBJ1-1, with D unclear. This CDR3 has 12 amino acids. Germline V gene data show CDR1 as SGHVS and CDR2 as FQNEAQ. V lost 3 bases and J lost 4, with 6 bases in between. CDR3 DNA sequence: TGTGCCAGCAGCTTGGTTATCACTGAAGCTTTCTTT. Translation: CASSLVITEAFF.

A note on this clone: This sample also contains other DNA sequences that code for the same CDR3. This chain connects TRBV27 to TRBJ1-1; D possibly corresponds to TRBD1 (6 bases). Germline V CDR1 and CDR2: MNHEY, SMNVEV (reference sequence). The CDR3 has 16 residues. V was trimmed by 4 bases and J by 7 bases, leaving 22 bases between them. CDR3 loop: CASSSPYVLTGGEAFF. The CDR3 DNA sequence: TGTGCCAGCAGTTCACCGTACGTCCTGACAGGAGGTGAAGCTTTCTTT.